What follows are 8 T cell receptor beta chains derived from one specimen sequenced in a study of blood T cell repertoires in COVID-19. Generated by immunoSEQ multiplex PCR, the TCRdb table keeps only in-frame clones and is missing some. Among approximately 170,000 clones listed, approximately 90% were seen once. Sequencing input: peripheral blood. These receptor sequences come from a man between 18 and 35 years old who had recovered from COVID-19.

The chain recombines TRBV7-9 with TRBJ2-3; D is undetermined. Germline V gene lookup returns CDR1 SEHNR and CDR2 FQNEAQ (reference sequence). V was pared by 5 bases and J by 6 bases, with 3 bases between. The CDR3 sequence is 10 residues long. CDR3 in DNA: TGTGCCAGCAGCCTCGATACGCAGTATTTT. Translated: CASSLDTQYF. Combining the CDR3 with reference TRBV7-9 and TRBJ2-3 gives the whole variable domain DTGVSQNPRHKITKRGQNVTFRCDPISEHNRLYWYRQTLGQGPEFLTYFQNEAQLEKSRLLSDRFSAERPKGSFSTLEIQRTEQGDSAMYLCASSLDTQYFGPGTRLTVL.

The V call is TRBV5-1, the J call TRBJ2-5; tentative D call: TRBD2 (6 bases). Trimming took 1 base from V and 2 from J, leaving 9 bases between them. The CDR3 covers 14 residues. CDR1 SGHRS and CDR2 YFSETQ come from the germline V gene. CDR3 region: CASSLMGTQETQYF. CDR3 DNA: TGCGCCAGCAGCTTGATGGGGACTCAAGAGACCCAGTACTTC.

This clone was recorded a few times. V and J are TRBV5-1 and TRBJ1-1; tentatively, D is TRBD1 (6 bases). V lost 4 bases and J lost 5, with 24 bases in between. CDR3 length: 17 amino acids. Germline assignment: CDR1 SGHRS and CDR2 YFSETQ. The CDR3 coding sequence is TGCGCCAGCAGCCCCGGGTCCCTGAGCAGGGGAGGGACTGAAGCTTTCTTT. Translation gives CASSPGSLSRGGTEAFF.

V and J are TRBV6-5 and TRBJ2-7; 8 bases fit TRBD1. Germline CDR1 is MNHEY and CDR2 is SVGAGI. With 2 bases clipped from V and 4 bases from J, the junction kept 10 bases outside the gene matches. The CDR3 is 16 amino acids. CDR3 region: CASSYGQGDIIYEQYF. The DNA of the CDR3 is TGTGCCAGCAGTTACGGACAGGGAGATATTATTTACGAGCAGTACTTC.

The genes are TRBV19 and TRBJ2-2, with 10 bases fitting TRBD1. Germline values: CDR1 LNHDA, CDR2 SQIVND (reference sequence). The CDR3 length is 17 residues. The V and J ends lost 2 bases and 7 bases, in that order; junction bases with no gene match: 10. The DNA for the CDR3 is TGTGCCAGTAGTATAATGACAGGGGGCGATTTTATCGGGGAGCTGTTTTTT. As protein: CASSIMTGGDFIGELFF. The full variable domain, with the rest looked up from reference TRBV19 and TRBJ2-2, is DGGITQSPKYLFRKEGQNVTLSCEQNLNHDAMYWYRQDPGQGLRLIYYSQIVNDFQKGDIAEGYSVSREKKESFPLTVTSAQKNPTAFYLCASSIMTGGDFIGELFFGEGSRLTVL.

This clone came up once. A read error may produce the germline difference seen at one junction end. V gene TRBV7-3 combines with J gene TRBJ2-7; 11 bases are shared with TRBD2. Germline values: CDR1 SGHTA, CDR2 FQGTGA. The CDR3 runs to 15 residues. DNA of the CDR3: TGTGCCAGCAGCATAACTAGCGGGAGAGGGTACGAGCAGTACTTC. This encodes CASSITSGRGYEQYF.

The V and J genes are TRBV19 and TRBJ2-1; 9 bases fit TRBD2. The CDR3 totals 14 residues. Germline V CDR1 and CDR2: LNHDA, SQIVND (reference sequence). Trimming took 5 bases from V and 8 from J; bases not matched to a gene: 7. CDR3 region: CASSVTGTSHEQFF. CDR3 bases: TGTGCCAGTAGTGTAACCGGGACTAGCCATGAGCAGTTCTTC.

The V gene is TRBV7-6, the J gene TRBJ2-2; weak D call: TRBD1 (5 bases). Germline-derived CDR1 and CDR2 are SGHVS and FNYEAQ. The ends were cut back, 2 bases at V and 8 bases at J, with 15 bases in the middle. This CDR3 spans 15 amino acids. The CDR3 protein is CASSLSGRVAGELFF. The CDR3 DNA reads as TGTGCCAGCAGCTTATCGGGCAGGGTGGCAGGGGAGCTGTTTTTT.